This TCR beta chain is drawn from a study of blood T cell repertoires in COVID-19. On the study more broadly: The United States, Italy and Spain provided the acute and convalescent COVID-19 samples. PBMCs, B-cell-depleted T cells, or T cells provided the cDNA or gDNA that made up the material.

Assay used: immunoSEQ multiplex PCR; TCRdb lists only in-frame clones, some missing. The repertoire has about 320,000 clones, roughly 90% of them found once; the top ten carry approximately 5%. The CDR3 has 18 residues. Per the germline V gene, CDR1 is MGHRA and CDR2 is YSYEKL. V lost 3 bases, J lost 1 base, and 19 bases lay in between. Participants had their cohort set by participant-reported clinical history. Cohort 3 recovered donors had two negative PCRs, clearance, or symptom resolution. The TCR was taken from a man in his 60s who had recovered from COVID-19. The sample taken for sequencing was PBMCs or T cells enriched from blood (not recorded which). V gene TRBV4-1 combines with J gene TRBJ2-1; D remains ambiguous. CDR3 bases: TGCGCCAGCAGCCAGTACATACCCCGCGGCATATCCTACAATGAGCAGTTCTTC. Residues: CASSQYIPRGISYNEQFF.